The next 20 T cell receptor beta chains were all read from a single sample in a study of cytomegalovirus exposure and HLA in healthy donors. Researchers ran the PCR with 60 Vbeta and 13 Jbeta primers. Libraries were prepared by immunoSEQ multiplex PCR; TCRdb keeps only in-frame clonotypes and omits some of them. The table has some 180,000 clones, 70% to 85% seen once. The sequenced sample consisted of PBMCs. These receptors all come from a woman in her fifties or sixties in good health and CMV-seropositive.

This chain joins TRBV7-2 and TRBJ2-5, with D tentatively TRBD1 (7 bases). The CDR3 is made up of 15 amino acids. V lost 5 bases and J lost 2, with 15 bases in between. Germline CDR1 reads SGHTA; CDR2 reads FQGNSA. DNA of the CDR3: TGTGCCAGCAGCCAGGGGGGAGCGGTACAAGAGACCCAGTACTTC. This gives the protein CASSQGGAVQETQYF.

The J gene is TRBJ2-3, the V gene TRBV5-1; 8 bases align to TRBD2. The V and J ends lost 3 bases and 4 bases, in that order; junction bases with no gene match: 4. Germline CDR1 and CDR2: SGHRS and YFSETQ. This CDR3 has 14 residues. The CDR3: CASSWTSSADTQYF. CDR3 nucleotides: TGCGCCAGCAGCTGGACTAGCAGCGCAGATACGCAGTATTTT.

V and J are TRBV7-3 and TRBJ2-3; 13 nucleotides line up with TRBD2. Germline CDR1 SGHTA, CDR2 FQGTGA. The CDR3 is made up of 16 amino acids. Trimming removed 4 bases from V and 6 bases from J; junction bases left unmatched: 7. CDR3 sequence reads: CASSSGTSGAFDTQYF. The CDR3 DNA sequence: TGTGCCAGCAGCTCCGGGACTAGCGGGGCTTTCGATACGCAGTATTTT. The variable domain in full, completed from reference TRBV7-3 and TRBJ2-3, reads GAGVSQTPSNKVTEKGKYVELRCDPISGHTALYWYRQSLGQGPEFLIYFQGTGAADDSGLPNDRFFAVRPEGSVSTLKIQRTERGDSAVYLCASSSGTSGAFDTQYFGPGTRLTVL.

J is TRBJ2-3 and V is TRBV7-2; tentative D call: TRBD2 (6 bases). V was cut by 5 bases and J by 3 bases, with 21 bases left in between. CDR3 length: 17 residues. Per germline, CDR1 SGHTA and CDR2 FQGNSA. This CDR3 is CASSPPGVARSTDTQYF. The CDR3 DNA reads TGTGCCAGCAGCCCCCCGGGGGTTGCCCGATCAACAGATACGCAGTATTTT.

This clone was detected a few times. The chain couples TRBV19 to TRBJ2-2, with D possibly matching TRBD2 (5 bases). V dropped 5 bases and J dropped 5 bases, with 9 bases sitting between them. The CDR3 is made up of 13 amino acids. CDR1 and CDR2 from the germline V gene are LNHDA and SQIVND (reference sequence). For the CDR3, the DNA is TGTGCCAGTAGTCCTGACTATACCGGGGAGCTGTTTTTT. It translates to CASSPDYTGELFF.

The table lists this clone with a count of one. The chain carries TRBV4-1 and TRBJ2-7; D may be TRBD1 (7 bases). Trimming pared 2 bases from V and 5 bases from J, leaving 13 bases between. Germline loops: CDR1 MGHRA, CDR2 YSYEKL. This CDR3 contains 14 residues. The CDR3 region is CASSQQTGRNEQYF. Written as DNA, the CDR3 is TGCGCCAGCAGCCAACAGACAGGGAGGAACGAGCAGTACTTC.

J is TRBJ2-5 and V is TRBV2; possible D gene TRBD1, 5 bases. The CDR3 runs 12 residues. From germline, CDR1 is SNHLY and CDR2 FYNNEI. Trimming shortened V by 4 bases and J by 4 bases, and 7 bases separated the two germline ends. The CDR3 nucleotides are TGTGCCAGCAGTGTCGACAGAGAGACCCAGTACTTC. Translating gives CASSVDRETQYF. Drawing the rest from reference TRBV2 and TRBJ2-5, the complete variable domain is EPEVTQTPSHQVTQMGQEVILRCVPISNHLYFYWYRQILGQKVEFLVSFYNNEISEKSEIFDDQFSVERPDGSNFTLKIRSTKLEDSAMYFCASSVDRETQYFGPGTRLLVL.

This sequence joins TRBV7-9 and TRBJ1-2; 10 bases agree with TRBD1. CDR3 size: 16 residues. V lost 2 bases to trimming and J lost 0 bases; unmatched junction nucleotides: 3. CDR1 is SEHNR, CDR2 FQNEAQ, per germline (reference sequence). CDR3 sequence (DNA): TGTGCCAGCAGCTTAAGTGGACAGGGGGCTAACTATGGCTACACCTTC. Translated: CASSLSGQGANYGYTF.

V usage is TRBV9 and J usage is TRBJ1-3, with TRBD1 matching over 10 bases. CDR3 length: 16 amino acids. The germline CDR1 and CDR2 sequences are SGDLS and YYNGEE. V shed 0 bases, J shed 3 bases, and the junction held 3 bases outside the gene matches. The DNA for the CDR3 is TGTGCCAGCAGCGTAGGACAGGGGGCAGGTGGAAACACCATATATTTT. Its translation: CASSVGQGAGGNTIYF.

CDR3 sequence reads: CASSTLDRISGNTIYF. The DNA of the CDR3 is TGTGCCAGTAGTACCCTCGACAGGATCTCTGGAAACACCATATATTTT. The rearrangement links TRBV19 to TRBJ1-3; weak D call: TRBD1 (6 bases). The CDR3 extends over 16 amino acids. The ends were cut back, 4 bases at V and 0 bases at J, with 13 bases in the middle. Looked up from germline, CDR1 is LNHDA and CDR2 is SQIVND (reference sequence).

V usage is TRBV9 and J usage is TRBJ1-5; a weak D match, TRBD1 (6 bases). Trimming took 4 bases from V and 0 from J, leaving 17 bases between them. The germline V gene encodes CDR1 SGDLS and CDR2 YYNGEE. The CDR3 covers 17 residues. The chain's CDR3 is CASSRGGSGSSNQPQHF. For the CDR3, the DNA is TGTGCCAGCAGCCGAGGGGGATCTGGGAGTAGCAATCAGCCCCAGCATTTT.

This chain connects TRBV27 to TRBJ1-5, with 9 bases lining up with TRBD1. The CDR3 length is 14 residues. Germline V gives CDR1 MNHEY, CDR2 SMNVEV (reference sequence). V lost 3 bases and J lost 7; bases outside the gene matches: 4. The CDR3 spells CASSFGTGKQPQHF. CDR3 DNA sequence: TGTGCCAGCAGTTTCGGGACAGGGAAACAGCCCCAGCATTTT.

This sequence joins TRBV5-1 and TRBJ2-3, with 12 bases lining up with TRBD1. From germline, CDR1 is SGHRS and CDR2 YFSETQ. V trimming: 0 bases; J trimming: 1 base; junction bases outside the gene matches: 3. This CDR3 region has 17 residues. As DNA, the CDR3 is TGCGCCAGCAGCTTGGCCGGGACAGGGGGCCGCACAGATACGCAGTATTTT. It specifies CASSLAGTGGRTDTQYF.

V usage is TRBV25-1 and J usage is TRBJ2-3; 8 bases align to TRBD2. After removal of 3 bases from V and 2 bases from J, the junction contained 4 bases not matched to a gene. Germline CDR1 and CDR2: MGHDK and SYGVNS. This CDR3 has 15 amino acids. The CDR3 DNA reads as TGTGCCAGCAGTGAGGTAGCGGGACTCACAGATACGCAGTATTTT. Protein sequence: CASSEVAGLTDTQYF.

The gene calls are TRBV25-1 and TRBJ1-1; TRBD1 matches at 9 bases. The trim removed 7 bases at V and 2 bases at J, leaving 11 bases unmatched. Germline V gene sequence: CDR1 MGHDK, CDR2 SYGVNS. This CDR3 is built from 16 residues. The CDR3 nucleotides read TGTGCCAGCACGAAGGGACAGGGAATTAGAAACACTGAAGCTTTCTTT. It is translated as CASTKGQGIRNTEAFF.

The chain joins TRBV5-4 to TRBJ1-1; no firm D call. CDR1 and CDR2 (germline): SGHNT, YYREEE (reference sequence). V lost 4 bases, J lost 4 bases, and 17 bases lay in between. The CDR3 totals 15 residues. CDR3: CASSHSRGFGTEAFF. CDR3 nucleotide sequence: TGTGCCAGCAGCCATTCCAGAGGCTTCGGCACTGAAGCTTTCTTT.

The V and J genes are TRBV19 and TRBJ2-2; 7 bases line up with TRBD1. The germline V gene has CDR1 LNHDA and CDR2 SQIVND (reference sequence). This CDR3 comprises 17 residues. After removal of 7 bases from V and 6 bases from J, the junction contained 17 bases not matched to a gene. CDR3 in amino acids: CASKTDWDSSGAGELFF. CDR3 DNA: TGTGCCAGTAAAACCGATTGGGACAGCTCGGGCGCCGGGGAGCTGTTTTTT.

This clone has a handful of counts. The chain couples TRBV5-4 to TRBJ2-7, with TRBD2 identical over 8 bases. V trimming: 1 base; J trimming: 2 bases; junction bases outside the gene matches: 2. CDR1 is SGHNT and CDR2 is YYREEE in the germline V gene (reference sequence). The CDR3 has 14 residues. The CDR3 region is CASSLTSGTYEQYF. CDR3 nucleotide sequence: TGTGCCAGCAGCTTGACTAGCGGAACCTACGAGCAGTACTTC. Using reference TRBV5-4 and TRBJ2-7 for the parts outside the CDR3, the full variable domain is ETGVTQSPTHLIKTRGQQVTLRCSSQSGHNTVSWYQQALGQGPQFIFQYYREEENGRGNFPPRFSGLQFPNYSSELNVNALELDDSALYLCASSLTSGTYEQYFGPGTRLTVT.

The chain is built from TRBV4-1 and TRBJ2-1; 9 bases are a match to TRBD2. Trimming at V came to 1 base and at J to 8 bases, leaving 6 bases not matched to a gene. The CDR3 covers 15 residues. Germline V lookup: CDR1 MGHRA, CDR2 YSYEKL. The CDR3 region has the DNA TGCGCCAGCAGCCAAGGGCGGGGGGGAGGGCATGAGCAGTTCTTC. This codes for CASSQGRGGGHEQFF.

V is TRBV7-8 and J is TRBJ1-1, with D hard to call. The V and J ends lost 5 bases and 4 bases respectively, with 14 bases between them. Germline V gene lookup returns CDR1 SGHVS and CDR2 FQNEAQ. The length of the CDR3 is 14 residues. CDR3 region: CASSAGGFRTEAFF. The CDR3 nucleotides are TGTGCCAGCAGCGCCGGCGGTTTTCGCACTGAAGCTTTCTTT.